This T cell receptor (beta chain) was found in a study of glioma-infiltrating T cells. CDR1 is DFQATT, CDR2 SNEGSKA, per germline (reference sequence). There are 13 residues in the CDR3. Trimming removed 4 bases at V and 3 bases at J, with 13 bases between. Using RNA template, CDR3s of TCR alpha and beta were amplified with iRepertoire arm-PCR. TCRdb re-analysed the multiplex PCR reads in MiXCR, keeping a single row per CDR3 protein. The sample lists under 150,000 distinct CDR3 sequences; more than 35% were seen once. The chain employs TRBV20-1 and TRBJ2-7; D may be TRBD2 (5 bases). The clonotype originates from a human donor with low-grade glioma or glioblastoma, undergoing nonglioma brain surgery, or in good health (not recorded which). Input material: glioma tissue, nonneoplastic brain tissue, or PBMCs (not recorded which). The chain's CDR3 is CSAMTGIGYEQYF. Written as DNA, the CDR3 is TGCAGTGCTATGACCGGGATAGGCTACGAGCAGTACTTC.